This T cell receptor (beta chain) was documented in a study of shared clonotypes between healthy human individuals. The V and J ends lost 7 bases and 1 base, in that order; junction bases with no gene match: 17. Germline CDR1 is KGHSH and CDR2 is LQKENI. The CDR3 is made up of 19 amino acids. Using immunoSEQ multiplex PCR, the repertoire was profiled, and TCRdb retains in-frame clones only, with some absent. This table holds some 500,000 clones, approximately 95% found once. The sample comprised naive CD4+ T cells sorted from blood. As for subset: CD45RA+ positively selected. The rearrangement joins TRBV18 to TRBJ2-3; 10 bases fit TRBD2. The receptor comes from a woman aged 25 to 39 in good health. The CDR3 spells CASYPLSSGSRLGTDTQYF. The CDR3 nucleotides are TGTGCCAGCTACCCACTCTCTAGCGGGAGTCGTTTAGGCACAGATACGCAGTATTTT.